This T cell receptor beta chain is drawn from a study of beta chain features in type 1 diabetes. A few counts support this clone. No antigen is known for it. V dropped 0 bases and J dropped 0; count of bases not matched to a gene: 3. Germline V CDR1 and CDR2: SGHTA, FQGNSA. The CDR3 spans 16 residues. The investigators reverse transcribed all of the isolated RNA, so they sequenced expressed TCRB transcripts. Reads from naive, central memory and regulatory T cell samples averaged approximately 3.4 million. Profiled with immunoSEQ multiplex PCR; TCRdb holds only in-frame clones, not every one. The repertoire holds over 15,000 clones, with about 70% as singletons. Points from the study as a whole: All four CD4+ subsets from Type 1 diabetes patients carried moderately but significantly shorter TCRB CDR3s.

Post-sort purity exceeded 95% for all sorted populations. The material sequenced was Tregs from blood. This chain uses TRBV7-2 with TRBJ2-3, with 7 bases lining up with TRBD1. The receptor's source is a young man with type 1 diabetes. In DNA form, the CDR3 reads TGTGCCAGCAGCTTAGCGGGGGACAGCAGCACAGATACGCAGTATTTT. Protein product: CASSLAGDSSTDTQYF.